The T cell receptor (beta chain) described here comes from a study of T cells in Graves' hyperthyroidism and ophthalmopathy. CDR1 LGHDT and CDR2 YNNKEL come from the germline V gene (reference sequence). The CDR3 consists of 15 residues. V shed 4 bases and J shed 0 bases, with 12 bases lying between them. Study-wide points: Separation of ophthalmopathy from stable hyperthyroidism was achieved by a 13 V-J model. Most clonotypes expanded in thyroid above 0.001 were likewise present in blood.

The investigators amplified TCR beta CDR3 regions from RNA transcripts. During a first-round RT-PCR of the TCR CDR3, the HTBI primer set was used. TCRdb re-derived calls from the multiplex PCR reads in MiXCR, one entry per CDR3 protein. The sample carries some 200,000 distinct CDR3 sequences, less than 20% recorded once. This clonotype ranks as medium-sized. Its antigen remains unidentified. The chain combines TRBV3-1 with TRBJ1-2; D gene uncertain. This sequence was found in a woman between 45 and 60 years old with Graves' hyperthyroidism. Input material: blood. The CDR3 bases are TGTGCCAGCAGCCGTACAGTTCCCACTAACTATGGCTACACCTTC. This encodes CASSRTVPTNYGYTF.